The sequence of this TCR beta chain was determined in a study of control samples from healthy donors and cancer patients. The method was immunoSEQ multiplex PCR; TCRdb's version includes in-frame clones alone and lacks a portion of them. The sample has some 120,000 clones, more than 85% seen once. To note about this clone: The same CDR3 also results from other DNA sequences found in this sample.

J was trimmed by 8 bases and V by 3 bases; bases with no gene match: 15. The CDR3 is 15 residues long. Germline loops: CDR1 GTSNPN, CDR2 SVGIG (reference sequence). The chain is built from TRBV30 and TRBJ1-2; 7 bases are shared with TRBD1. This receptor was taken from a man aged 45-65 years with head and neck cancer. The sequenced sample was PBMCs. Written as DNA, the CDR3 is TGTGCCTGGAGCCCCAGGGGTGCACAGGGGAGAGGCTACACCTTC. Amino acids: CAWSPRGAQGRGYTF.